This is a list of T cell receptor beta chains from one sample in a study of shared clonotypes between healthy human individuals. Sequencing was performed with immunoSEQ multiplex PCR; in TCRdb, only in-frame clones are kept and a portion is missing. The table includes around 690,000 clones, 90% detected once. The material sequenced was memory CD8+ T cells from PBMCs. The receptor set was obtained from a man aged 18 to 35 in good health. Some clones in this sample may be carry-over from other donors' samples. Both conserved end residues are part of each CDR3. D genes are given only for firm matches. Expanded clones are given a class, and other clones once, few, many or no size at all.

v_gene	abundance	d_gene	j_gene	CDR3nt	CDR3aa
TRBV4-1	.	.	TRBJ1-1	TGCGCCAGCAGCCGCTGGGGGGGCAGCGCCATGAACACTGAAGCTTTCTTT	CASSRWGGSAMNTEAFF
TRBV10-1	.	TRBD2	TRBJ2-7	TGCGCCAGCAGTGAGTCGAAAGCGGGAGGCACCTACGAGCAGTACTTC	CASSESKAGGTYEQYF
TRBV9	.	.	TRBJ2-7	TGTGCCAGCAGCGGAGGACAGAGAAACGAGCAGTACTTC	CASSGGQRNEQYF
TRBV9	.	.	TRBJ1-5	TGTGCCAGCAGCGTAGATGGAACAGACAATCAGCCCCAGCATTTT	CASSVDGTDNQPQHF
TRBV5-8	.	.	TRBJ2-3	TGTGCCAGCAGCTTGGAGGCAGGAGCAGATACGCAGTATTTT	CASSLEAGADTQYF
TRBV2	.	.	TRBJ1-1	TGTGCCAGCAGTGAGCAACCTGAAGCTTTCTTT	CASSEQPEAFF
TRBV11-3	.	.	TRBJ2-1	TGTGCCAGCAGCTTAGACTGGGGCAATGAGCAGTTCTTC	CASSLDWGNEQFF
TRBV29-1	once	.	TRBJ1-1	TGCAGCGAGGGTTGGAACACTGAAGCTTTCTTT	CSEGWNTEAFF
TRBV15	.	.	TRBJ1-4	TGTGCCACCAGCCCTCATCGGGCAGGGGTTAATGAAAAACTGTTTTTT	CATSPHRAGVNEKLFF
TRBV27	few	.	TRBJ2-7	TGTGCCAGCAGTTTAGGCAGGGCCTACGAGCAGTACTTC	CASSLGRAYEQYF
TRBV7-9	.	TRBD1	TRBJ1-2	TGTGCCAGCAGCTCGGACAGGGCGTACGCCTTC	CASSSDRAYAF
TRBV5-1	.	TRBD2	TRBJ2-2	TGCGCCAGCAGCTTGCAAATCCCGGGACTAGCGGATCCGGAGACGTGGGACACCGGGGAGCTGTTTTTT	CASSLQIPGLADPETWDTGELFF
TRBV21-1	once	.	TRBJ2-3	TGTGCCAGCGCCCCGCGCGAGAGGTCTAGCACAGATACGCAGTATTTT	CASAPRERSSTDTQYF
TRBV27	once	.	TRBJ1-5	TGTGCCAGGACGCCCTGCCGGCGGAATCAGCCCCAGCATTTT	CARTPCRRNQPQHF
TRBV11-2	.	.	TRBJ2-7	TGTGCCAGCAGCCGTGGGACGATCCTCTCCTACGAGCAGTACTTC	CASSRGTILSYEQYF
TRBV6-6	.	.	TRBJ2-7	TGTGCCAGCAGTCCCGACAGGATCGAGCAGTACTTC	CASSPDRIEQYF
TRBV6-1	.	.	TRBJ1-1	TGTGCCAGCAGTGAAATGGGGGCTGGTGCTGAAGCTTTCTTT	CASSEMGAGAEAFF
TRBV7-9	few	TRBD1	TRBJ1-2	TGTGCCAGCACTACCCCGGGACAGGGGGTATATGGCTACACCTTC	CASTTPGQGVYGYTF
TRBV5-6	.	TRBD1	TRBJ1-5	TGTGCCAGCAGCTTGGGACAGGGGGATCAGCCCCAGCATTTT	CASSLGQGDQPQHF
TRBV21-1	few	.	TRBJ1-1	TGTGCCAGCAGCAGCGAACTGAGCGGGGGCACTGAAGCTTTCTTT	CASSSELSGGTEAFF
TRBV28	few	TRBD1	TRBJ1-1	TGTGCCAGCAGTCCGCGGACAGGGGAAGCTTTCTTT	CASSPRTGEAFF
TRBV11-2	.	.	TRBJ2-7	TGTGCCAGCAGCTTTTGGGACATGGGGTCCGAGCAGTACTTC	CASSFWDMGSEQYF
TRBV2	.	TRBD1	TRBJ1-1	TGTGCCAGCAGTGACCAGGGGGCATACGAATACACTGAAGCTTTCTTT	CASSDQGAYEYTEAFF
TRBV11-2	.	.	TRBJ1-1	TGTGCCAGCAGCCCGACCGCCAATTCTAACACTGAAGCTTTCTTT	CASSPTANSNTEAFF
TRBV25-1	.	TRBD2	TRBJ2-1	TGTGCCAGCAGCACTAGCGGGAGATACAATGAGCAGTTCTTC	CASSTSGRYNEQFF
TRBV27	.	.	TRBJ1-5	TGTGCCAGCAGTTCTGAAGGGGAGCAGCCCCAGCATTTT	CASSSEGEQPQHF
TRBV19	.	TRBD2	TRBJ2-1	TGTGCCAGTAGTATAATGGGTCTAGCGGGAGCTTACAATGAGCAGTTCTTC	CASSIMGLAGAYNEQFF
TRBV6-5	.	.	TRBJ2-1	TGTGCCAGCAGAGACAGTCGTTACAATGAGCAGTTCTTC	CASRDSRYNEQFF
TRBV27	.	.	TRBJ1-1	TGTGCCAGCAGTCCTATCAGGGGAAACACTGAAGCTTTCTTT	CASSPIRGNTEAFF
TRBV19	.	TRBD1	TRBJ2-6	TGTGCCAGTAGTACGCGAACCCAGGGGGCCTACTACTCTGGGGCCAACGTCCTGACTTTC	CASSTRTQGAYYSGANVLTF
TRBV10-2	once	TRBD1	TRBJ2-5	TGCGCCAGCAGTGAGGAATGGGGACAGGGGGCTCCAATGTACCAAGAGACCCAGTACTTC	CASSEEWGQGAPMYQETQYF
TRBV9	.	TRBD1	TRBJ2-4	TGTGCCAGCAGCGTCGGGACAGGGAGTGGAAACATTCAGTACTTC	CASSVGTGSGNIQYF
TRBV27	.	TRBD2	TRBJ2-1	TGTGCCAGCAGTTTATATTCCAGCGGGGTATACAATGAGCAGTTCTTC	CASSLYSSGVYNEQFF
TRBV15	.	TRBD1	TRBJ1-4	TGTGCCACCAGCAGACTGACCGGGACAGGGGATGAAAAACTGTTTTTT	CATSRLTGTGDEKLFF
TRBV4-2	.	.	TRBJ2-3	TGTGCCAGCAGCCAAGATTGGGGTAGCACAGATACGCAGTATTTT	CASSQDWGSTDTQYF
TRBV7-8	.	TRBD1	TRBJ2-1	TGTGCCAGCAGCTACAGGGGGCTTGAGCAGTTCTTC	CASSYRGLEQFF
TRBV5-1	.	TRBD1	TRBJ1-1	TGCGCCAGCAGCTTGGCCCCAGCGACAGGGGGGCCGTTGGACACTGAAGCTTTCTTT	CASSLAPATGGPLDTEAFF
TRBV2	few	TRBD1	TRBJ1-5	TGTGCCAGCAAGGCGCCAGGGGGTGGTCAGCCCCAGCATTTT	CASKAPGGGQPQHF
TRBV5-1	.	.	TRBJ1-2	TGCGCCAGCAGCTTGGCCGGGGAGGAAGGCTACACCTTC	CASSLAGEEGYTF
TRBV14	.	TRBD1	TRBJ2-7	TGTGCCAGCAGCCAGGGACAGGCCGCCTACGAGCAGTACTTC	CASSQGQAAYEQYF
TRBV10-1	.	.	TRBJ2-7	TGCGCCAGCAGTGAGTCGATCCGGGACGAGCAGTACTTC	CASSESIRDEQYF
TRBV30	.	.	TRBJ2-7	TGTGCCTGGAGTGGCTTGGGGCACGAGCAGTACTTC	CAWSGLGHEQYF
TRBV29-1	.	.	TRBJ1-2	TGCAGCGTTGACCCGGGGTTTGGCTACACCTTC	CSVDPGFGYTF
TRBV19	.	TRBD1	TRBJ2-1	TGTGCCAGTGCAGGGACAGGAAAAGCCTACAATGAGCAGTTCTTC	CASAGTGKAYNEQFF
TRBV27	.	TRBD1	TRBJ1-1	TGTGCCAGCAGTTTATCCCCTGGGGATCGGGGACAGAGTGAAGCTTTCTTT	CASSLSPGDRGQSEAFF
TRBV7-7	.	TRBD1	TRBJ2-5	TGTGCCAGCAGCCAGGGACAGGGGGCGCAGACCCAGTACTTC	CASSQGQGAQTQYF
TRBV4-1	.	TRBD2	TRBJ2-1	TGCGCCAGCAGCCACCCGGGACTAGCGGACTTCCGCTCCTACAATGAGCAGTTCTTC	CASSHPGLADFRSYNEQFF
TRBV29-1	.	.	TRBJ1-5	TGCAGCGTTGATATCGAGCCCCAGCATTTT	CSVDIEPQHF
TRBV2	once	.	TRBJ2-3	TGTGCCAGCAGTGAAAATGGGGTACCCAGCACAGATACGCAGTATTTT	CASSENGVPSTDTQYF
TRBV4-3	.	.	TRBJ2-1	TGCGCCAGCAGCCAAGAGACAGCCTACAATGAGCAGTTCTTC	CASSQETAYNEQFF
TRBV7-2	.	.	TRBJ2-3	TGTGCCAGCAGCTCCCGCCAGAGCGACACAGATACGCAGTATTTT	CASSSRQSDTDTQYF
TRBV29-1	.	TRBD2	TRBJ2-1	TGCAGCGTTGAGGGGGATAGCGGGAGGGCCAAAAATGAGCAGTTCTTC	CSVEGDSGRAKNEQFF
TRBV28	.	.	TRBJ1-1	TGTGCCAGCAGACCTCCCCAGGGTTACACTGAAGCTTTCTTT	CASRPPQGYTEAFF
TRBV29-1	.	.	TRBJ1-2	TGCAGCGTTGAAGGGAACGATGGCTACACCTTC	CSVEGNDGYTF
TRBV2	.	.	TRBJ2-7	TGTGCCAGTTGGAGCTCCTACGAGCAGTACTTC	CASWSSYEQYF
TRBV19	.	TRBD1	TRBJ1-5	TGTGCCAGTAGTTCGATTCAGGGGGGCCGCAATCAGCCCCAGCATTTT	CASSSIQGGRNQPQHF
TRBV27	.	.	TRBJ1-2	TGTGCCAGCAGTTTGACCCCGGGATTGGATGGCTACACCTTC	CASSLTPGLDGYTF
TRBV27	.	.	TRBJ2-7	TGTGCCAGCAGTTTAATGTGGATGGGGTACGAGCAGTACTTC	CASSLMWMGYEQYF